A single sample gave rise to the 2 T cell receptor beta chains below, sequenced in a study of blood T cell repertoires in COVID-19. The assay was immunoSEQ multiplex PCR, and TCRdb's table has in-frame clones only and misses some. The profile shows over 200,000 clones, around 80% of them singletons. Sequencing was carried out using PBMCs or T cells enriched from blood (not recorded which). The receptors derive from a man in his 60s who had recovered from COVID-19.

The V call is TRBV7-3, the J call TRBJ2-1, with D possibly matching TRBD1 (6 bases). This CDR3 is built from 13 residues. Germline CDR1 SGHTA, CDR2 FQGTGA. Trimming stripped 5 bases from V and 9 bases from J, with 14 bases between. The CDR3 nucleotides are TGTGCCAGCAGCCTCCACAGGGCCAGTGAGCAGTTCTTC. It codes for CASSLHRASEQFF.

The V gene is TRBV7-3, the J gene TRBJ2-2; TRBD1 aligns across 9 bases. This CDR3 spans 16 amino acids. CDR1 and CDR2 from the germline V gene are SGHTA and FQGTGA. Trimming at V came to 4 bases and at J to 4 bases, leaving 7 bases not matched to a gene. CDR3 DNA sequence: TGTGCCAGCAGCTCATACGGGACAGGGATCACCGGGGAGCTGTTTTTT. Translated, it gives CASSSYGTGITGELFF.